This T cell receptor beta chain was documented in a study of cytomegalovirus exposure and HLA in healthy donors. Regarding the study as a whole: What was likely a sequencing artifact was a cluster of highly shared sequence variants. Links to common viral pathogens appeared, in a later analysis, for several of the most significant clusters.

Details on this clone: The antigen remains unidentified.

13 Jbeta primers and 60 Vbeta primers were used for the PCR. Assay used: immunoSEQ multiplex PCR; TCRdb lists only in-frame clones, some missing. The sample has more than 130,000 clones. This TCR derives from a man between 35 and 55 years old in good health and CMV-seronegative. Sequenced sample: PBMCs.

Here the CDR3 reads CASSPFSQGNNSPLHF. The CDR3 DNA reads as TGTGCCAGCTCACCATTCTCCCAGGGAAATAATTCACCCCTCCACTTT. V and J are TRBV18 and TRBJ1-6, with D possibly being TRBD1 (5 bases). The germline V gene encodes CDR1 KGHSH and CDR2 LQKENI. The CDR3 has 16 amino acids. Trimming took 2 bases from V and 5 from J, leaving 13 bases between them.